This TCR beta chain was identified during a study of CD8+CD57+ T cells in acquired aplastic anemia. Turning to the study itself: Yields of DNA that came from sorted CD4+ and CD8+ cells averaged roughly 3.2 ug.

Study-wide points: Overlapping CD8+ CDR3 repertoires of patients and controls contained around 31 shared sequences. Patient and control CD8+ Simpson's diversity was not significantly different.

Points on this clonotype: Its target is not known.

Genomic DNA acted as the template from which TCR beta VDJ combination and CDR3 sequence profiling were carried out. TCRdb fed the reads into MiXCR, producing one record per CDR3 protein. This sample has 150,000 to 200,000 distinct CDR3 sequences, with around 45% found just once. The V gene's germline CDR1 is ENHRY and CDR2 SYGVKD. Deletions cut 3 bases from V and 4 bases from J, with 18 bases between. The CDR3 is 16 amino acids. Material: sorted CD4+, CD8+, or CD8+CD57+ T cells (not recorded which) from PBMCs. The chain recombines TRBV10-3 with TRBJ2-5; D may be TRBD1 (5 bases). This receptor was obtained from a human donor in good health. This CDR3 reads CAISETGSGSRETQYF. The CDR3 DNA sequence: TGTGCCATCAGTGAAACCGGGTCAGGGTCTCGAGAGACCCAGTACTTC.